The subject of this entry is one T cell receptor (beta chain). No antigen is known for it. The data belong to a study of PD-1 blockade in classical Hodgkin lymphoma. Across the study: Every 2 weeks, patients had 3 mg/kg nivolumab intravenously. Whole-study findings and limits: The baseline diversity of complete responders showed similarity to that of newly diagnosed patients. At C4D1, TCR diversity had climbed significantly for CD4+ cells, though not for CD8+ cells.

The assay was immunoSEQ multiplex PCR, and TCRdb's table has in-frame clones only and misses some. This table has 8,500 to 14,000 clones, roughly 76% appearing once. V lost 6 bases and J 8 bases, leaving 16 bases between the germline ends. CDR3 length: 13 amino acids. Germline V gene data show CDR1 as SNHLY and CDR2 as FYNNEI. Following autologous stem cell transplantation, relapse occurred in every patient, and exposure to brentuximab vedotin varied. Best responses fell into complete response, partial response or progressive disease. The sample was peripheral blood mononuclear cells (PBMCs), taken at baseline. The clonotype comes from a human donor with classical Hodgkin lymphoma. The chain uses TRBV2 and TRBJ1-2; no clear D. The CDR3, as DNA: TGTGCCAGCAGGGCCGGCAGATCGGGAGGCTACACCTTC. This gives the protein CASRAGRSGGYTF.